The 3 T cell receptor beta chains below were found in one sample sequenced in a study of T cells after yellow fever vaccination. TCRdb processed the 5' RACE reads anew with MiXCR; each CDR3 protein has one entry. Here the sample spans tens of thousands of distinct CDR3 sequences, 7.3% being singletons. The sample here was CD8+ T cells sorted from PBMCs, taken 10 days after the first yellow fever vaccination. These receptors originate from a man aged 18 to 30 who received the YFV17D yellow fever vaccine.

The J gene is TRBJ2-1, the V gene TRBV5-8; weak D call: TRBD1 (6 bases). The germline gives CDR1 SGHTS, CDR2 YDEGEE. V lost 7 bases, J lost 6 bases, and 17 bases lay in between. The CDR3 covers 14 residues. The CDR3: CASLPALGGNEQFF. Written as DNA, the CDR3 is TGTGCCAGCCTCCCGGCCCTAGGGGGCAATGAGCAGTTCTTC.

This clonotype showed up many times. The rearrangement joins TRBV4-1 to TRBJ1-2; possible D gene TRBD1, 5 bases. CDR1 is MGHRA and CDR2 is YSYEKL in the germline V gene. The CDR3 is 15 amino acids. V lost 2 bases to trimming and J lost 7 bases, with 17 bases between them. The CDR3 region has the DNA TGCGCCAGCAGCCAACTTCAAGGGACGCGCTCTGGCTACACCTTC. Protein: CASSQLQGTRSGYTF.

This clonotype occurred a few times. The V call is TRBV7-6, the J call TRBJ2-3; TRBD2 aligns across 11 bases. The CDR3 length is 18 residues. CDR1 and CDR2 from the germline V gene are SGHVS and FNYEAQ. V dropped 5 bases and J dropped 2; count of bases not matched to a gene: 12. The CDR3 loop reads CASSPTTLAGVDTDTQYF. In DNA, the CDR3 is TGTGCCAGCAGCCCAACCACACTAGCGGGGGTTGACACAGATACGCAGTATTTT.